These T cell receptor beta chains were read from a single sample in a study of identical twins. TCRdb ran MiXCR on the 5' RACE reads and lists one entry per CDR3 protein. The sample records 200,000 to 300,000 distinct CDR3 sequences, approximately 7% being singletons. A further study also used this sample, focusing on yellow fever vaccine responses in identical twins.

The sequencing input was memory (CD45RO+) T cells sorted from blood. These receptors were collected from a woman younger than 30 in good health. Each CDR3 is given with its conserved first and last residue. The D gene is left open where the match is weak. Where a row states a size, it is once, few, many or the class of an expanded clone; other rows omit it.

abundance: few; v_gene: TRBV28; d_gene: TRBD2; j_gene: TRBJ2-2; CDR3nt: TGTGCCAGCAGTTTGTTAGCGGGGACGAACACCGGGGAGCTGTTTTTT; CDR3aa: CASSLLAGTNTGELFF
abundance: many; v_gene: TRBV7-2; d_gene: -; j_gene: TRBJ2-2; CDR3nt: TGTGCCAGCAGCTTTCCGCACACCGGGGAGCTGTTTTTT; CDR3aa: CASSFPHTGELFF
abundance: -; v_gene: TRBV5-1; d_gene: -; j_gene: TRBJ2-6; CDR3nt: TGCGCCAGCAGCTTGGCCAGGGCTGGGGCCAACGTCCTGACTTTC; CDR3aa: CASSLARAGANVLTF
abundance: -; v_gene: TRBV5-1; d_gene: -; j_gene: TRBJ1-1; CDR3nt: TGCGCCAGCAGCTTGAATGGAGGGAACACTGAAGCTTTCTTT; CDR3aa: CASSLNGGNTEAFF
abundance: few; v_gene: TRBV18; d_gene: -; j_gene: TRBJ2-3; CDR3nt: TGTGCCAGCTCACCCCCGTACGGCGGCTCTAGCACAGATACGCAGTATTTT; CDR3aa: CASSPPYGGSSTDTQYF
abundance: few; v_gene: TRBV5-1; d_gene: -; j_gene: TRBJ2-1; CDR3nt: TGCGCCAGCAGCTTGGCCGGGTTACAGGGCGGGAACAATGAGCAGTTCTTC; CDR3aa: CASSLAGLQGGNNEQFF
abundance: few; v_gene: TRBV3-1; d_gene: -; j_gene: TRBJ1-2; CDR3nt: TGTGCCAGCAGCCAAGGGTCTCGTTTTAGCGGCTACACCTTC; CDR3aa: CASSQGSRFSGYTF
abundance: -; v_gene: TRBV2; d_gene: -; j_gene: TRBJ2-4; CDR3nt: TGTGCCAGCAGGGGCTTGAGATTAGCCAAAAACATTCAGTACTTC; CDR3aa: CASRGLRLAKNIQYF
abundance: -; v_gene: TRBV28; d_gene: -; j_gene: TRBJ2-3; CDR3nt: TGTGCCAGCAGTCCTCGGGGGACTAGCACAGATACGCAGTATTTT; CDR3aa: CASSPRGTSTDTQYF
abundance: few; v_gene: TRBV7-6; d_gene: TRBD2; j_gene: TRBJ2-5; CDR3nt: TGTGCCAGCAGCCGGACTAGCGGATTTAGGGGAGAGACCCAGTACTTC; CDR3aa: CASSRTSGFRGETQYF
abundance: few; v_gene: TRBV3-1; d_gene: -; j_gene: TRBJ2-2; CDR3nt: TGTGCCAGCAGCCAAAGAGGAGGACCGAACACCGGGGAGCTGTTTTTT; CDR3aa: CASSQRGGPNTGELFF
abundance: few; v_gene: TRBV14; d_gene: -; j_gene: TRBJ2-1; CDR3nt: TGTGCCAGCAGCCAAGATACTCTCATTGTGGATGAGCAGTTCTTC; CDR3aa: CASSQDTLIVDEQFF
abundance: many; v_gene: TRBV20-1; d_gene: -; j_gene: TRBJ1-5; CDR3nt: TGCAGTGCAGGTGACAGAGATCAGCCCCAGCATTTT; CDR3aa: CSAGDRDQPQHF
abundance: many; v_gene: TRBV20-1; d_gene: -; j_gene: TRBJ2-3; CDR3nt: TGCAGTGCCCGGCTCATTGGAGAAGATACGCAGTATTTT; CDR3aa: CSARLIGEDTQYF
abundance: -; v_gene: TRBV5-1; d_gene: -; j_gene: TRBJ2-3; CDR3nt: TGCGCCAGCAGCCTACCCCTGGACGGAAGCACAGATACGCAGTATTTT; CDR3aa: CASSLPLDGSTDTQYF
abundance: -; v_gene: TRBV4-2; d_gene: -; j_gene: TRBJ1-2; CDR3nt: TGTGCCAGCAATATCAACCTCAGGCGGCAGCGAGACTATGGCTACACCTTC; CDR3aa: CASNINLRRQRDYGYTF
abundance: -; v_gene: TRBV20-1; d_gene: -; j_gene: TRBJ1-2; CDR3nt: TGCAGTGCTCCAGTTAGGGGGGCACTTGGCTACACCTTC; CDR3aa: CSAPVRGALGYTF
abundance: few; v_gene: TRBV11-1; d_gene: TRBD1; j_gene: TRBJ2-1; CDR3nt: TGTGCCAGCAGTCCTGGGCCAGGGACAGGGACCAATGAGCAGTTCTTC; CDR3aa: CASSPGPGTGTNEQFF
abundance: few; v_gene: TRBV24-1; d_gene: -; j_gene: TRBJ2-1; CDR3nt: TGTGCCACCAGTGATTCACCCTGGCTGCAGTTCTTC; CDR3aa: CATSDSPWLQFF
abundance: few; v_gene: TRBV19; d_gene: -; j_gene: TRBJ2-7; CDR3nt: TGTGCCAGTAGTATAGCTTCCGAGCAGTACTTC; CDR3aa: CASSIASEQYF
abundance: few; v_gene: TRBV19; d_gene: -; j_gene: TRBJ2-1; CDR3nt: TGTGCCAGTAGTATATCAGCAGGGACCAATGAGCAGTTCTTC; CDR3aa: CASSISAGTNEQFF
abundance: -; v_gene: TRBV6-1; d_gene: -; j_gene: TRBJ1-6; CDR3nt: TGTGCCAGCAGGGACCGGGGAGGGTATAATTCACCCCTCCACTTT; CDR3aa: CASRDRGGYNSPLHF
abundance: -; v_gene: TRBV5-5; d_gene: TRBD1; j_gene: TRBJ2-7; CDR3nt: TGTGCCAGCAGCTCACAGGGGGCCTCGAGCTCCTACGAGCAGTACTTC; CDR3aa: CASSSQGASSSYEQYF
abundance: many; v_gene: TRBV28; d_gene: -; j_gene: TRBJ2-3; CDR3nt: TGTGCCAGCTGCGGCACCGCAGGGGACGACTACTTACCCGATACGCAGTATTTT; CDR3aa: CASCGTAGDDYLPDTQYF
abundance: few; v_gene: TRBV5-1; d_gene: TRBD1; j_gene: TRBJ2-1; CDR3nt: TGCGCCGGTTCCGAGGGGACAGGGAAAAAAAGTGAGCAGTTCTTC; CDR3aa: CAGSEGTGKKSEQFF
abundance: many; v_gene: TRBV5-1; d_gene: TRBD1; j_gene: TRBJ2-1; CDR3nt: TGCGCCAGCAGCTACCGGACAGGGGGCTTGACTAACAATGAGCAGTTCTTC; CDR3aa: CASSYRTGGLTNNEQFF
abundance: many; v_gene: TRBV12-3/TRBV12-4; d_gene: -; j_gene: TRBJ2-5; CDR3nt: TGTGCCAGCAGCATTGATAGTTGGTCCTTAAAAGAGACCCAGTACTTC; CDR3aa: CASSIDSWSLKETQYF
abundance: -; v_gene: TRBV6-5; d_gene: TRBD1; j_gene: TRBJ2-7; CDR3nt: TGTGCCAGCAGTTCGACAGGGAACTCCTACGAGCAGTACTTC; CDR3aa: CASSSTGNSYEQYF
abundance: few; v_gene: TRBV6-1; d_gene: TRBD1; j_gene: TRBJ1-1; CDR3nt: TGTGCCAGCAGTCGTCGACAGGGGAACACTGAAGCTTTCTTT; CDR3aa: CASSRRQGNTEAFF
abundance: few; v_gene: TRBV25-1; d_gene: -; j_gene: TRBJ2-1; CDR3nt: TGTGCCAGCAGTGAATATTTCGGAGGCTACAATGAGCAGTTCTTC; CDR3aa: CASSEYFGGYNEQFF
abundance: few; v_gene: TRBV5-1; d_gene: TRBD1; j_gene: TRBJ2-5; CDR3nt: TGCGCCAGCAGCTACAGGGGAGAGGAGACCCAGTACTTC; CDR3aa: CASSYRGEETQYF
abundance: -; v_gene: TRBV3-1; d_gene: -; j_gene: TRBJ1-5; CDR3nt: TGTGCCAGCAGCCAAGGGTCTCAGCCCCAGCATTTT; CDR3aa: CASSQGSQPQHF
abundance: few; v_gene: TRBV7-9; d_gene: -; j_gene: TRBJ2-7; CDR3nt: TGTGCCAGCAGCTTGGGCTCCCCCCTCGAGCAGTACTTC; CDR3aa: CASSLGSPLEQYF
abundance: many; v_gene: TRBV15; d_gene: -; j_gene: TRBJ2-5; CDR3nt: TGTGCCGTATCTCGGGTTTTCACACCTTTCCAAGAGACCCAGTACTTC; CDR3aa: CAVSRVFTPFQETQYF
abundance: few; v_gene: TRBV28; d_gene: -; j_gene: TRBJ2-1; CDR3nt: TGTGCCAGCAGTTGGGTAGGCAGGGGGGGAAATGAGCAGTTCTTC; CDR3aa: CASSWVGRGGNEQFF
abundance: many; v_gene: TRBV20-1; d_gene: TRBD2; j_gene: TRBJ2-2; CDR3nt: TGCAGTGCGGAGAGGACTAGCGGGGGGACCACCGGGGAGCTGTTTTTT; CDR3aa: CSAERTSGGTTGELFF
abundance: few; v_gene: TRBV6-1; d_gene: -; j_gene: TRBJ2-6; CDR3nt: TGTGCCAGCCAATCATTCACCGGGGCCAACGTCCTGACTTTC; CDR3aa: CASQSFTGANVLTF
abundance: many; v_gene: TRBV7-2; d_gene: TRBD1; j_gene: TRBJ2-7; CDR3nt: TGTGCCAGCAGTGAACAGGGGGGGCAGTACTTC; CDR3aa: CASSEQGGQYF
abundance: -; v_gene: TRBV5-1; d_gene: -; j_gene: TRBJ1-1; CDR3nt: TGCGCCAGCAGCTCGGAGGGTCCGGGGGCTGAAGCTTTCTTT; CDR3aa: CASSSEGPGAEAFF
abundance: -; v_gene: TRBV3-1; d_gene: TRBD1; j_gene: TRBJ1-1; CDR3nt: TGTGCCAGCAGCCCCGGACAGGGACAGGGAAACACTGAAGCTTTCTTT; CDR3aa: CASSPGQGQGNTEAFF
abundance: few; v_gene: TRBV9; d_gene: TRBD2; j_gene: TRBJ2-1; CDR3nt: TGTGCCAGCAGGGAAAAACTAGCGGACTCCTACAATGAGCAGTTCTTC; CDR3aa: CASREKLADSYNEQFF
abundance: -; v_gene: TRBV5-1; d_gene: -; j_gene: TRBJ1-6; CDR3nt: TGCGCCAGCAGAGAAACGCTGGGGGGTTCACCCCTCCACTTT; CDR3aa: CASRETLGGSPLHF
abundance: few; v_gene: TRBV20-1; d_gene: TRBD1; j_gene: TRBJ2-1; CDR3nt: TGCAGTGCCCCCGGACAGGGGGCGAATGAGCAGTTCTTC; CDR3aa: CSAPGQGANEQFF
abundance: -; v_gene: TRBV20-1; d_gene: -; j_gene: TRBJ2-3; CDR3nt: TGCAGTTGGGTCCAGCCTACGTCGGATACGCAGTATTTT; CDR3aa: CSWVQPTSDTQYF
abundance: -; v_gene: TRBV24-1; d_gene: TRBD2; j_gene: TRBJ2-3; CDR3nt: TGTGCCACCAGTGATTTGGGGGCTAGCGGAACAGATACGCAGTATTTT; CDR3aa: CATSDLGASGTDTQYF
abundance: many; v_gene: TRBV6-1; d_gene: -; j_gene: TRBJ1-4; CDR3nt: TGTGCCAGCAGTCGACAGGAAGCAACTAATGAAAAACTGTTTTTT; CDR3aa: CASSRQEATNEKLFF
abundance: many; v_gene: TRBV5-1; d_gene: TRBD1; j_gene: TRBJ2-5; CDR3nt: TGCGCCAGCAGCTTGAATGCAGGGACAGGGGAGACCCAGTACTTC; CDR3aa: CASSLNAGTGETQYF
abundance: few; v_gene: TRBV7-3; d_gene: TRBD2; j_gene: TRBJ2-1; CDR3nt: TGTGCCAGCAGCTTAACGGGTCGCCTCTCCCGACTAGCGGAGTCCTCCTACAATGAGCAGTTCTTC; CDR3aa: CASSLTGRLSRLAESSYNEQFF
abundance: few; v_gene: TRBV5-1; d_gene: TRBD1; j_gene: TRBJ2-7; CDR3nt: TGCGCCAGCAGCCACATCGGGACAGGGCGCTCCTACGAGCAGTACTTC; CDR3aa: CASSHIGTGRSYEQYF
abundance: many; v_gene: TRBV6-1; d_gene: -; j_gene: TRBJ1-4; CDR3nt: TGTGCCAGCAGACAAGGCGGCCAGGGCTACGGTGAAAAACTGTTTTTT; CDR3aa: CASRQGGQGYGEKLFF
abundance: -; v_gene: TRBV7-9; d_gene: -; j_gene: TRBJ1-1; CDR3nt: TGTGCCAGCAGCCCCCGGTTGTGGTTTGAGGGTGAGGCTTTCTTT; CDR3aa: CASSPRLWFEGEAFF
abundance: few; v_gene: TRBV29-1; d_gene: TRBD1; j_gene: TRBJ2-2; CDR3nt: TGCTCCAACGGGACAGGGCCGGACGGGGAGCTGTTTTTT; CDR3aa: CSNGTGPDGELFF